The 12 T cell receptor beta chains below were found in one sample sequenced in a study of regulatory T cells in long-lasting Graves disease. Relying on iRepertoire HTBI primers and Arm-PCR of CDR3 regions, the team built TCR beta libraries. TCRdb re-derived calls from the multiplex PCR reads in MiXCR, one entry per CDR3 protein. The repertoire holds approximately 560,000 distinct CDR3 sequences, with 15% to 20% as singletons. The time point: newly diagnosed GD, antithyroid drugs for less than 3 months. Scientists built the TCR library using RNA that was extracted from PBMCs. This same sample was also taken into another study, of T cells in Graves' hyperthyroidism and ophthalmopathy.

Sequenced material: peripheral blood mononuclear cells (PBMCs), taken at new diagnosis, from a patient treated with antithyroid drugs. The receptor set was obtained from a man aged 18 to 29 with Graves disease.

This clonotype was recorded at least ten times. V and J are TRBV28 and TRBJ1-2; 9 bases line up with TRBD1. CDR1 MDHEN and CDR2 SYDVKM come from the germline V gene. The CDR3 has 12 residues. V dropped 8 bases and J dropped 7; count of bases not matched to a gene: 5. CDR3 sequence reads: CASGGTGIGYTF. The DNA of the CDR3 is TGTGCCAGCGGGGGGACAGGGATTGGCTACACCTTC.

This clonotype was detected ten times or more. The V and J genes are TRBV30 and TRBJ2-2, with 7 bases lining up with TRBD1. The CDR3 has 13 amino acids. The V segment lost 7 bases and the J segment 1 base; nucleotides outside the gene matches: 3. The germline V gene encodes CDR1 GTSNPN and CDR2 SVGIG (reference sequence). DNA for the CDR3: TGTGCCTTAAGACAGGGGAACACCGGGGAGCTGTTTTTT. Amino acid sequence: CALRQGNTGELFF.

This clonotype was picked up many times. V and J are TRBV13 and TRBJ2-3, with TRBD2 matching 7 bases. Germline values: CDR1 PRHDT, CDR2 FYEKMQ (reference sequence). The CDR3 has 18 residues. The ends lost 5 bases at V and 2 bases at J; junction bases unmatched: 16. The CDR3 DNA reads TGTGCCAGCAGCGGGGGAGGAAGACTAGCCGCCCACACAGATACGCAGTATTTT. Amino acid sequence: CASSGGGRLAAHTDTQYF.

The chain links TRBV20-1 to TRBJ2-1; D call uncertain. CDR3 length equals 14 residues. Deletions cut 5 bases from V and 7 bases from J, with 18 bases between. Looked up from germline, CDR1 is DFQATT and CDR2 is SNEGSKA (reference sequence). The DNA for the CDR3 is TGCAGTGCTGCACCCGCGGAGCCGTGGAATGAGCAGTTCTTC. Translation: CSAAPAEPWNEQFF.

This clonotype was observed a handful of times. The rearrangement joins TRBV4-1 to TRBJ2-3; TRBD2 agrees at 10 bases. This CDR3 has 13 residues. J gave up 14 bases and V 3 bases, and 8 bases lay outside the gene matches. CDR1 and CDR2 (germline): MGHRA, YSYEKL. CDR3 sequence: CASSQAAGGVPYF. The CDR3 DNA reads as TGCGCCAGCAGCCAGGCAGCGGGAGGGGTCCCGTATTTT.

As to this clonotype: This may be a read error: a much more frequent sequence differs by one nucleotide. The rearrangement uses TRBV5-1 and TRBJ1-2; the D gene is possibly TRBD1 (5 bases). Germline CDR1 and CDR2: SGHRS and YFSETQ. The CDR3 is 14 amino acids. CDR3 DNA sequence: TGCGCCAGCAGCTTGGGACAGCCGTACTCTGGCTACGCCTTC. This sequence encodes CASSLGQPYSGYAF. Full variable domain (rest looked up from reference TRBV5-1 and TRBJ1-2): KAGVTQTPRYLIKTRGQQVTLSCSPISGHRSVSWYQQTPGQGLQFLFEYFSETQRNKGNFPGRFSGRQFSNSRSEMNVSTLELGDSALYLCASSLGQPYSGYAFGSGTRLTVV.

This clonotype was observed many times. The chain recombines TRBV20-1 with TRBJ1-1; tentative D call: TRBD1 (6 bases). In germline, CDR1 is DFQATT, CDR2 SNEGSKA (reference sequence). V was clipped by 3 bases and J by 4 bases, with 15 bases between them. The CDR3 runs 14 residues. CDR3 DNA: TGCAGTGCTAGGGGGGGCGGACCGAGCACTGAAGCTTTCTTT. The encoded protein is CSARGGGPSTEAFF.

The sample holds a few counts of this clonotype. The V gene is TRBV29-1, the J gene TRBJ2-7; 7 bases align to TRBD2. The J segment lost 1 base and the V segment lost 4 bases, leaving 10 bases of the junction unmatched. In germline, CDR1 is SQVTM, CDR2 ANQGSEA. The CDR3 loop spans 15 amino acids. Here the CDR3 reads CSVAWGGADSYEQYF. In nucleotides, the CDR3 is TGCAGCGTTGCCTGGGGAGGGGCCGATTCCTACGAGCAGTACTTC.

The table lists this clonotype with many counts. The genes are TRBV3-1 and TRBJ2-1; a weak D match, TRBD2 (5 bases). The V and J ends lost 1 base and 15 bases respectively, with 16 bases between them. The V gene's germline CDR1 is LGHDT and CDR2 YNNKEL (reference sequence). CDR3 size: 13 residues. The CDR3 sequence: CASSQGTSGLGFF. CDR3 DNA sequence: TGTGCCAGCAGCCAAGGAACCAGCGGCCTCGGGTTCTTC.

The chain recombines TRBV7-3 with TRBJ2-3; possible D gene TRBD2, 5 bases. Per the germline V gene, CDR1 is SGHTA and CDR2 is FQGTGA. The CDR3 is 16 residues long. V gave up 5 bases and J gave up 0 bases, with 15 bases separating them. The CDR3 spells CASSPYPGLSTDTQYF. The CDR3 DNA reads as TGTGCCAGCAGCCCCTACCCGGGATTGAGCACAGATACGCAGTATTTT.

The genes are TRBV5-1 and TRBJ2-6; TRBD1 or TRBD2 may be the D gene (5 bases each). The CDR3 extends over 15 amino acids. The V end was cut by 4 bases, the J end by 4 bases, with 12 bases between. Germline loops: CDR1 SGHRS, CDR2 YFSETQ. CDR3 DNA: TGCGCCAGCAGCCGGACGGGGACGGGGGCCAACGTCCTGACTTTC. Protein: CASSRTGTGANVLTF.

This clonotype occurred many times. The genes are TRBV10-2 and TRBJ2-7; the match to TRBD1 covers 9 bases. The V gene end was trimmed by 6 bases and the J gene end by 5 bases; junction bases not matched to a gene: 8. The CDR3 has 14 residues. Germline lookup yields CDR1 WSHSY and CDR2 SAAADI. The CDR3 reads CASRIGTGYHEQYF. As DNA, the CDR3 is TGCGCCAGCAGAATCGGGACAGGGTATCACGAGCAGTACTTC.